These 19 T cell receptor beta chains came from one sample sequenced in a study of regulatory T cells in long-lasting Graves disease. Arm-PCR of CDR3 regions and iRepertoire HTBI primers were the basis on which TCR beta libraries were built. TCRdb re-analysed the multiplex PCR reads in MiXCR, keeping a single row per CDR3 protein. The profile shows over 350,000 distinct CDR3 sequences, roughly 20% of them singletons. Time point denoted: persistent/refractory GD, antithyroid drugs over 5 years with positive TRAb. There was RNA extracted from PBMCs, and the TCR library was made from it. The source was peripheral blood mononuclear cells (PBMCs), collected when the disease was refractory, from a patient treated with antithyroid drugs. The receptors come from a female donor with Graves disease.

This clonotype was seen only a few times. The gene calls are TRBV7-9 and TRBJ2-7, with 8 positions matching TRBD1. Losses at the gene ends were 2 bases for V and 7 bases for J; bases not matched to a gene: 4. Germline values: CDR1 SEHNR, CDR2 FQNEAQ (reference sequence). This CDR3 is 13 amino acids long. The chain's CDR3 is CASSLRTGREQYF. The CDR3 DNA is TGTGCCAGCAGCTTAAGGACAGGGCGGGAGCAGTACTTC.

This clonotype was seen a handful of times. The chain couples TRBV7-9 to TRBJ1-2, with D uncertain. Germline values: CDR1 SEHNR, CDR2 FQNEAQ (reference sequence). CDR3 length: 13 residues. The V gene lost 5 bases and the J gene lost 7 bases, with 14 bases spanning the gap. The CDR3 protein is CASSRDTRGGYTF. CDR3 bases: TGTGCCAGCAGCAGAGACACCCGGGGTGGCTACACCTTC.

This rearrangement joins TRBV7-6 to TRBJ1-1, with D perhaps TRBD1 (6 bases). Germline V CDR1 and CDR2: SGHVS, FNYEAQ. The CDR3 is 16 residues long. The V gene lost 5 bases and the J gene lost 6 bases, with 22 bases spanning the gap. CDR3 nucleotide sequence: TGTGCCAGCAGCCTGACTCCTACAGGGAAAACATCTGAAGCTTTCTTT. Translating gives CASSLTPTGKTSEAFF. The whole variable domain, filled in from reference TRBV7-6 and TRBJ1-1, reads GAGVSQSPRYKVTKRGQDVALRCDPISGHVSLYWYRQALGQGPEFLTYFNYEAQQDKSGLPNDRFSAERPEGSISTLTIQRTEQRDSAMYRCASSLTPTGKTSEAFFGQGTRLTVV.

The chain couples TRBV28 to TRBJ2-7, with 14 bases lining up with TRBD2. This CDR3 is built from 16 residues. Per the germline V gene, CDR1 is MDHEN and CDR2 is SYDVKM. The J segment lost 7 bases and the V segment lost 5 bases, leaving 10 bases of the junction unmatched. In nucleotides, the CDR3 is TGTGCCAGCAGTCCCTCGAGACTAGCGGGAGGGGGGGAGCAGTACTTC. It translates to CASSPSRLAGGGEQYF.

This chain connects TRBV20-1 to TRBJ2-7, with 10 bases lining up with TRBD2. The germline V gene has CDR1 DFQATT and CDR2 SNEGSKA (reference sequence). CDR3 size: 15 residues. V shed 5 bases and J 4 bases; nucleotides not matched to a gene: 11. CDR3 in amino acids: CSAGPRTSGNYEQYF. CDR3 DNA sequence: TGCAGTGCTGGCCCCCGGACTAGCGGAAATTACGAGCAGTACTTC.

The chain uses TRBV28 and TRBJ2-7; D uncertain. Trimming removed 3 bases at V and 1 base at J, with 13 bases between. The CDR3 has 15 amino acids. Per germline, CDR1 MDHEN and CDR2 SYDVKM. CDR3 sequence reads: CASSLLSYTSYEQYF. CDR3 DNA: TGTGCCAGCAGTTTGTTATCCTACACTTCCTACGAGCAGTACTTC.

V usage is TRBV6-5 and J usage is TRBJ2-1; D is undetermined. Trimming removed 2 bases from V and 0 bases from J, with 8 bases in between. Germline V gene sequence: CDR1 MNHEY, CDR2 SVGAGI. The CDR3 length is 15 residues. The CDR3 protein is CASSYVQSSYNEQFF. Here the CDR3 DNA reads TGTGCCAGCAGTTACGTGCAAAGCTCCTACAATGAGCAGTTCTTC.

This clonotype was observed a handful of times. V usage is TRBV7-3 and J usage is TRBJ2-6; 11 positions match TRBD2. V shed 5 bases, J shed 1 base, and the junction held 7 bases outside the gene matches. This CDR3 has 18 amino acids. Germline CDR1 is SGHTA and CDR2 is FQGTGA. The CDR3, as DNA: TGTGCCAGCAGCAAAATAGCGGGAGGGCCTTCTGGGGCCAACGTCCTGACTTTC. Translating it yields CASSKIAGGPSGANVLTF.

This clonotype was recorded many times. The chain joins TRBV28 to TRBJ2-5, with 7 nucleotides matching TRBD1. The CDR3 spans 15 residues. Per germline, CDR1 MDHEN and CDR2 SYDVKM. V gave up 5 bases and J gave up 5 bases; unmatched junction bases: 11. The CDR3 here is CASSDPKGAGETQYF. CDR3 nucleotides: TGTGCCAGCAGTGACCCGAAGGGGGCTGGGGAGACCCAGTACTTC.

The J gene is TRBJ2-1, the V gene TRBV11-2; possibly TRBD1 for D (5 bases). The V gene's germline CDR1 is SGHAT and CDR2 FQNNGV. V was shortened by 2 bases and J by 7 bases, with 12 bases between the two germline ends. This CDR3 has 14 residues. CDR3 protein: CASSLSLGQNEQFF. The CDR3 nucleotides read TGTGCCAGCAGCTTATCCCTGGGGCAGAATGAGCAGTTCTTC.

V usage is TRBV20-1 and J usage is TRBJ2-7; 9 nucleotides agree with TRBD1. CDR3 length: 15 amino acids. Trimming took 0 bases from V and 5 from J; bases not matched to a gene: 8. Germline assignment: CDR1 DFQATT and CDR2 SNEGSKA (reference sequence). CDR3 in amino acids: CSARELRDRANEQYF. The CDR3 bases are TGCAGTGCTAGAGAACTACGGGACAGGGCCAACGAGCAGTACTTC.

This clonotype has only a few counts. The V and J genes are TRBV19 and TRBJ1-5, with TRBD1 matching 11 bases. The CDR3 extends over 15 amino acids. Germline CDR1 LNHDA, CDR2 SQIVND (reference sequence). V shed 6 bases and J 5 bases; nucleotides not matched to a gene: 6. The CDR3 DNA reads TGTGCCAGTAGCAAGGGGACAGGGGGTTATCAGCCCCAGCATTTT. Protein sequence: CASSKGTGGYQPQHF.

In this sample, this clonotype turned up many times. This rearrangement joins TRBV30 to TRBJ1-2, with 7 positions matching TRBD1. The CDR3 extends over 15 amino acids. Germline lookup yields CDR1 GTSNPN and CDR2 SVGIG (reference sequence). Trimming cost V 4 bases and J 1 base; bases outside gene matches: 9. CDR3 amino acids: CAWTIGGTVNYGYTF. CDR3 DNA sequence: TGTGCCTGGACTATAGGAGGGACAGTTAACTATGGCTACACCTTC.

This clonotype was seen many times. The V call is TRBV12-3 or TRBV12-4, the J call TRBJ1-6; weak D call: TRBD1 (6 bases). Trimming pared 7 bases from V and 8 bases from J, leaving 18 bases between. The CDR3 loop spans 15 amino acids. The CDR3 spells CASIVGGTVDSPLHF. CDR3 nucleotide sequence: TGTGCCAGCATTGTGGGGGGCACGGTGGATTCACCCCTCCACTTT.

This clonotype has a count of ten or more. The chain has TRBV3-1 and TRBJ1-2; D perhaps matches TRBD1 (6 bases). V lost 0 bases, J lost 5 bases, and 10 bases lay in between. The CDR3 covers 14 residues. Per the germline V gene, CDR1 is LGHDT and CDR2 is YNNKEL (reference sequence). The CDR3 DNA follows: TGTGCCAGCAGCCAAGAACCGGGGGCTTATGGCTACACCTTC. This encodes CASSQEPGAYGYTF. The whole variable domain, filled in from reference TRBV3-1 and TRBJ1-2, reads DTAVSQTPKYLVTQMGNDKSIKCEQNLGHDTMYWYKQDSKKFLKIMFSYNNKELIINETVPNRFSPKSPDKAHLNLHINSLELGDSAVYFCASSQEPGAYGYTFGSGTRLTVV.

Many counts were recorded for this clonotype. The chain has TRBV5-5 and TRBJ1-5; D ambiguous. This CDR3 spans 16 amino acids. CDR1 is SGHKS, CDR2 YYEKEE, per germline (reference sequence). V shed 0 bases and J shed 5 bases, with 15 bases lying between them. This CDR3 is CASSLAVTVRDQPQHF. As DNA, the CDR3 is TGTGCCAGCAGCTTGGCCGTAACAGTCCGGGATCAGCCCCAGCATTTT.

This clonotype was seen repeatedly, ten times or more. The genes are TRBV11-2 and TRBJ2-7; 8 bases are shared with TRBD1. The V gene end was trimmed by 2 bases and the J gene end by 2 bases; junction bases not matched to a gene: 5. The CDR3 contains 15 residues. The germline V gene encodes CDR1 SGHAT and CDR2 FQNNGV. CDR3 protein: CASSLTMTGAYEQYF. The CDR3 nucleotides are TGTGCCAGCAGCTTAACAATGACAGGGGCCTACGAGCAGTACTTC.

This clonotype has only a few counts. The chain joins TRBV7-2 to TRBJ2-5; 9 bases agree with TRBD2. The germline V gene has CDR1 SGHTA and CDR2 FQGNSA. V lost 4 bases, J lost 4 bases, and 10 bases stayed unmatched. This CDR3 has 16 amino acids. The CDR3 sequence is CASSSRAGGVRETQYF. Here the CDR3 DNA reads TGTGCCAGCAGCTCTCGCGCGGGAGGGGTGCGAGAGACCCAGTACTTC. Based on the CDR3 plus reference TRBV7-2 and TRBJ2-5, the full variable domain is GAGVSQSPSNKVTEKGKDVELRCDPISGHTALYWYRQSLGQGLEFLIYFQGNSAPDKSGLPSDRFSAERTGGSVSTLTIQRTQQEDSAVYLCASSSRAGGVRETQYFGPGTRLLVL.

This clonotype was picked up a small number of times. The chain uses TRBV20-1 and TRBJ2-7; D is undetermined. Germline CDR1 reads DFQATT; CDR2 reads SNEGSKA (reference sequence). This CDR3 has 10 amino acids. V was cut by 5 bases and J by 0 bases, with 2 bases left in between. CDR3 bases: TGCAGTGCTCTCTCCTACGAGCAGTACTTC. This encodes CSALSYEQYF.